This is a list of T cell receptor beta chains from one sample in a study of cytomegalovirus exposure and HLA in healthy donors. Using immunoSEQ multiplex PCR, the repertoire was profiled, and TCRdb retains in-frame clones only, with some absent. The data show roughly 120,000 clones, roughly 74% seen once. Sequences were obtained from PBMCs. All receptors come from a woman aged 25 to 39 in good health and CMV-seronegative. Each CDR3 is given with its conserved first and last residue. A D gene is named only where the DNA matches it firmly. Size is omitted from some rows. Given values are once, few, many or a class for expanded clones.

abundance,d_gene,v_gene,j_gene,CDR3nt,CDR3aa
-,-,TRBV19,TRBJ2-1,TGTGCCAGTAGTATCGGCGGGAATGAGCAGTTCTTC,CASSIGGNEQFF
once,-,TRBV10-3,TRBJ1-3,TGTGCCATCGGGCCTTTGGGTCCTGGGCACTCTGGAAACACCATATATTTT,CAIGPLGPGHSGNTIYF
-,TRBD1,TRBV7-9,TRBJ1-2,TGTGCCAGCAGGGGACAGGGTTGGGCCTATGGCTACACCTTC,CASRGQGWAYGYTF
few,-,TRBV2,TRBJ2-3,TGTGCCAGCAGTGACTCGGGAGTCGGCACAGATACGCAGTATTTT,CASSDSGVGTDTQYF
-,TRBD1,TRBV12-5,TRBJ1-1,TGTGCTAGTGGTTTAACCACCGGGACAGGGAGCACTGAAGCTTTCTTT,CASGLTTGTGSTEAFF
-,TRBD1,TRBV7-2,TRBJ1-5,TGTGCCAGCAGCTTAGGTAGGGGGCATCAGCCCCAGCATTTT,CASSLGRGHQPQHF
-,-,TRBV30,TRBJ1-1,TGTGCCTGGAGTGTCGGGGTTAACACTGAAGCTTTCTTT,CAWSVGVNTEAFF
-,-,TRBV5-1,TRBJ2-7,TGCGCCAGCAGCTTGGCGTTGGGGCAGGCCTACGAGCAGTACTTC,CASSLALGQAYEQYF
-,TRBD1,TRBV28,TRBJ1-4,TGTGCCAGCAGTCCACGGGACAGGGGGCAACAGAAACTGTTTTTT,CASSPRDRGQQKLFF
-,-,TRBV6-5,TRBJ1-1,TGTGCCAGCGGAGGGTCGGGGGGGAGAACTGAAGCTTTCTTT,CASGGSGGRTEAFF
few,-,TRBV10-1,TRBJ2-1,TGCGCCAGCAGCCGGGACTTCCAAGGCAATGAGCAGTTCTTC,CASSRDFQGNEQFF
-,-,TRBV7-6,TRBJ1-1,TGTGCCAGCAGCCTGAGGGAGGCGAGGACTGAAGCTTTCTTT,CASSLREARTEAFF
-,-,TRBV27,TRBJ2-3,TGTGCCAGCAGTTCTCCGCGGTGGGGGGGACACCGAATGGGAGATACGCAGTATTTT,CASSSPRWGGHRMGDTQYF
few,-,TRBV7-6,TRBJ1-4,TGTGCCAGCAGCGCACGACAGACGCCAAATGAAAAACTGTTTTTT,CASSARQTPNEKLFF
-,-,TRBV5-1,TRBJ2-5,TGCGCCAGCAGCGCCCTAGGAACGTTCGTTGAGACCCAGTACTTC,CASSALGTFVETQYF
once,TRBD1,TRBV30,TRBJ1-2,TGTGCCTGGGGACAGGGTGGCGGCTACACCTTC,CAWGQGGGYTF
-,-,TRBV5-6,TRBJ2-7,TGTGCCAGCAGCTTGTACTACGAGCAGTACTTC,CASSLYYEQYF
-,TRBD1,TRBV6-5,TRBJ1-1,TGTGCCAGCAGTTTCTCAGGGGGACCGGAAGCTTTCTTT,CASSFSGGPEAFF
few,TRBD1,TRBV5-1,TRBJ1-1,TGCGCCAGCACTCCCGGACAGGGGGCGCTGAGGACTGAAGCTTTCTTT,CASTPGQGALRTEAFF
few,-,TRBV5-1,TRBJ2-3,TGCGCCAGCAGCTGGCAGGGTATAACAGATACGCAGTATTTT,CASSWQGITDTQYF
-,-,TRBV5-1,TRBJ1-2,TGCGCCAGCAGCTCTCGCGGAGAAAACTATGGCTACACCTTC,CASSSRGENYGYTF
once,TRBD1,TRBV11-3,TRBJ2-1,TGTGCCAGCAGCACCCCCAGAGGGACAGAGCCAGGGGAACCCAATGAGCAGTTCTTC,CASSTPRGTEPGEPNEQFF
-,-,TRBV4-3,TRBJ1-4,TGCGCCAGCAGCCAAGGTCAAGGGGGGGGTGAAAAACTGTTTTTT,CASSQGQGGGEKLFF
-,-,TRBV29-1,TRBJ2-4,TGCAGCGCCCGACAGTCGAACATTCAGTACTTC,CSARQSNIQYF
-,TRBD1,TRBV2,TRBJ2-4,TGTGCCAGCAGTGACTCGACAGGGCTGACCAAAAACATTCAGTACTTC,CASSDSTGLTKNIQYF
-,-,TRBV30,TRBJ1-2,TGTGCCTGGAAGCACAGTTCATTCTATGGCTACACCTTC,CAWKHSSFYGYTF
few,-,TRBV30,TRBJ2-1,TGTGTCGCAAACTCCTATGAGCAGTTCTTC,CVANSYEQFF
-,-,TRBV2,TRBJ2-3,TGTGCCAGCAGGCCTAGACGGATTAGCACAGATACGCAGTATTTT,CASRPRRISTDTQYF
-,-,TRBV2,TRBJ2-3,TGTGCCAGCGCCCCGGCCAGCGGAGATACGCAGTATTTT,CASAPASGDTQYF
-,-,TRBV19,TRBJ2-6,TGTGCCAGTAGTATGGAGGGGGCGCGTGGGGCCAACGTCCTGACTTTC,CASSMEGARGANVLTF
-,-,TRBV6-1,TRBJ2-5,TGTGCCAGCAGTGAGGGGCTAATAGAGACCCAGTACTTC,CASSEGLIETQYF
-,TRBD1,TRBV6-5,TRBJ1-5,TGTGCCAGCAGTTACCGACAGGGTAGTAATCAGCCCCAGCATTTT,CASSYRQGSNQPQHF
-,-,TRBV10-3,TRBJ1-5,TGTGCCATAGGGGGCAATCAGCCCCAGCATTTT,CAIGGNQPQHF
once,-,TRBV2,TRBJ1-1,TGTACCAGCAGCTCCACAACCATGAACACTGAAGCTTTCTTT,CTSSSTTMNTEAFF
few,-,TRBV6-4,TRBJ1-1,TGTGCCAGCAGTGACTCCCCCTACACTGAAGCTTTCTTT,CASSDSPYTEAFF
few,-,TRBV27,TRBJ2-2,TGTGCCAGCAGTTTAATTCGGAGCGCGACCGGGGAGCTGTTTTTT,CASSLIRSATGELFF
few,TRBD1,TRBV5-4,TRBJ1-4,TGTGCCAGCAGCTCATCGGACCTTACGAGTGACAGGGGTGAAAAACTGTTTTTT,CASSSSDLTSDRGEKLFF
-,-,TRBV6-6,TRBJ2-4,TGTGCCAGCAGTTACTCACGGACTTCGGGAAACATTCAGTACTTC,CASSYSRTSGNIQYF
-,-,TRBV7-9,TRBJ2-3,TGTGCCAGCAGCTCGCCGGGATCCATAGATACGCAGTATTTT,CASSSPGSIDTQYF
-,TRBD1,TRBV27,TRBJ2-3,TGTGCCAGCAATTCGGTTCAGGGGGCCGGCCGGGATACGCAGTATTTT,CASNSVQGAGRDTQYF
-,-,TRBV19,TRBJ1-2,TGTGCCAGTAGACAGGGTATTTATGGCTACACCTTC,CASRQGIYGYTF
once,-,TRBV4-1,TRBJ2-7,TGCGCCAGCAGCCAAGCTCATGGCAGGGTATGGGATTACGAGCAGTACTTC,CASSQAHGRVWDYEQYF
few,TRBD1,TRBV2,TRBJ2-7,TGTGCCAGCAGTGCCCTCCAGGGGGCCGACGAGCAGTACTTC,CASSALQGADEQYF
-,-,TRBV10-1,TRBJ1-3,TGCGCCAGCAGTCCTGGACAGTCTGGAAACACCATATATTTT,CASSPGQSGNTIYF
-,-,TRBV6-1,TRBJ1-5,TGTGCCAGCAGTGAAGCGCTAAGACAGGATCAGCCCCAGCATTTT,CASSEALRQDQPQHF
once,-,TRBV19,TRBJ1-1,TGTGCCAGTAGTATCATCGGGGGGACTGAAGCTTTCTTT,CASSIIGGTEAFF
-,TRBD1,TRBV6-1,TRBJ1-1,TGTGCCAGCAGGAGGACAGGATCCGTGGGCACTGAAGCTTTCTTT,CASRRTGSVGTEAFF
once,-,TRBV2,TRBJ1-2,TGTGCCAGCAGAGAGGCGACAGTGGTCTCGGACTACACCTTC,CASREATVVSDYTF
-,-,TRBV6-4,TRBJ2-1,TGTGCCAGCAGTGAGGGAGCGGGTCCCTACAATGAGCAGTTCTTC,CASSEGAGPYNEQFF
-,TRBD2,TRBV7-6,TRBJ2-1,TGTGCCAGCAGCCCGGGACTAGACAATGAGCAGTTCTTC,CASSPGLDNEQFF
-,-,TRBV13,TRBJ1-2,TGTGCCAGCAGCTTAGAGAGGCTCCCGCCGTTCGGCTACACCTTC,CASSLERLPPFGYTF
-,TRBD1,TRBV6-1,TRBJ2-7,TGTGCCAGCAGGATACCGGGACAGGGATACGAGCAGTACTTC,CASRIPGQGYEQYF
once,-,TRBV2,TRBJ1-3,TGTGCCAGCACAAGGATCACCAACAATCGGGTGGCGGGCACCATATATTTT,CASTRITNNRVAGTIYF
-,-,TRBV5-1,TRBJ2-1,TGCGCCAGCAGCTTGTCGGGCGGGACCCCCTACAATGAGCAGTTCTTC,CASSLSGGTPYNEQFF